One and the same sample provided the 25 T cell receptor beta chains below, sequenced in a study of blood T cells in healthy people across ages. A sample-barcoded 5' primer and a J-beta primer mix were used in a second PCR of about 7 to 11 cycles. TCRdb independently ran MiXCR on the 5' RACE reads; one entry per CDR3 protein. This table has roughly 2 million distinct CDR3 sequences, about 49% appearing once. The material sequenced was blood. Source of these receptors: a middle-aged woman in good health.

The rearrangement joins TRBV14 to TRBJ1-2; D gene unclear. There are 14 residues in the CDR3. Deletions cut 0 bases from V and 8 bases from J, with 13 bases between. Germline CDR1 and CDR2: SGHDN and FVKESK. The CDR3 protein is CASSQDAYIGGYTF. In DNA form, the CDR3 reads TGTGCCAGCAGCCAAGATGCGTACATAGGCGGCTACACCTTC.

J is TRBJ2-4 and V is TRBV28, with 8 bases identical to TRBD1. The CDR3 is 12 residues long. CDR1 and CDR2 from the germline V gene are MDHEN and SYDVKM. The V gene end was trimmed by 6 bases and the J gene end by 5 bases; junction bases not matched to a gene: 0. Here the CDR3 reads CASRTGENIQYF. CDR3 DNA: TGTGCCAGCAGGACAGGGGAAAACATTCAGTACTTC.

The sample holds many counts of this clonotype. This sequence joins TRBV7-9 and TRBJ2-5; TRBD2 agrees at 8 bases. V dropped 4 bases and J dropped 4; count of bases not matched to a gene: 5. Germline CDR1 and CDR2: SEHNR and FQNEAQ (reference sequence). This CDR3 is built from 14 residues. CDR3 nucleotide sequence: TGTGCCAGCAGCTCGCCGGGACTAGGAGAGACCCAGTACTTC. It codes for CASSSPGLGETQYF.

This chain connects TRBV7-2 to TRBJ2-4; 8 nucleotides line up with TRBD2. The DNA end is a closer match to TRBJ2-5, so the J assignment may be wrong. There are 16 residues in the CDR3. The germline V gene encodes CDR1 SGHTA and CDR2 FQGNSA. This chain's CDR3 is CASSVGRGDKQETQYF. In nucleotides, the CDR3 is TGTGCCAGCAGCGTGGGGCGGGGGGACAAACAAGAGACCCAGTACTTC.

The chain combines TRBV7-2 with TRBJ2-7; D uncertain. CDR3 size: 15 residues. The germline CDR1 and CDR2 sequences are SGHTA and FQGNSA. Trimming pared 9 bases from V and 2 bases from J, leaving 20 bases between. This CDR3 reads CARKDWAELPYEQYF. The CDR3 DNA reads as TGTGCCAGGAAAGATTGGGCAGAGCTGCCCTACGAGCAGTACTTC. The whole variable domain, filled in from reference TRBV7-2 and TRBJ2-7, reads GAGVSQSPSNKVTEKGKDVELRCDPISGHTALYWYRQSLGQGLEFLIYFQGNSAPDKSGLPSDRFSAERTGGSVSTLTIQRTQQEDSAVYLCARKDWAELPYEQYFGPGTRLTVT.

This clonotype has a handful of counts. The gene calls are TRBV25-1 and TRBJ2-5; D perhaps matches TRBD1 (6 bases). Germline CDR1 and CDR2: MGHDK and SYGVNS. The CDR3 runs 13 residues. V lost 1 base and J 5 bases, leaving 8 bases between the germline ends. The CDR3, as DNA: TGTGCCAGCAGTGAATCCCAGGGGGAGACCCAGTACTTC. Translated: CASSESQGETQYF.

The chain couples TRBV12-3 or TRBV12-4 to TRBJ1-5, with TRBD1 as a possible D gene (6 bases). V shed 5 bases and J shed 4 bases, with 12 bases lying between them. This CDR3 spans 14 amino acids. The chain's CDR3 is CASSRDTTNQPQHF. The CDR3 DNA sequence: TGTGCCAGCAGTCGGGACACAACTAATCAGCCCCAGCATTTT.

Only a few counts were recorded for this clonotype. V and J are TRBV5-1 and TRBJ2-5, with 7 positions matching TRBD1. J was trimmed by 1 base and V by 0 bases; bases with no gene match: 6. The CDR3 covers 16 residues. Germline CDR1 reads SGHRS; CDR2 reads YFSETQ. CDR3 sequence: CASSLEGQYSQETQYF. CDR3 coding DNA: TGCGCCAGCAGCTTGGAGGGACAGTACTCCCAAGAGACCCAGTACTTC. Based on the CDR3 plus reference TRBV5-1 and TRBJ2-5, the full variable domain is KAGVTQTPRYLIKTRGQQVTLSCSPISGHRSVSWYQQTPGQGLQFLFEYFSETQRNKGNFPGRFSGRQFSNSRSEMNVSTLELGDSALYLCASSLEGQYSQETQYFGPGTRLLVL.

The rearrangement links TRBV24-1 to TRBJ2-7; TRBD1 agrees at 8 bases. V shed 7 bases and J 5 bases; nucleotides not matched to a gene: 6. The CDR3 is 13 amino acids. Germline V gene data show CDR1 as KGHDR and CDR2 as SFDVKD. CDR3 nucleotides: TGTGCCACCAGCGACAGGGGCACCGACGAGCAGTACTTC. Translated: CATSDRGTDEQYF.

The chain joins TRBV21-1 to TRBJ2-5; the table's D gene call, TRBD1, was not cross checked with the DNA. TRBV21-1 is an annotated pseudogene. The CDR3 is 18 amino acids. The CDR3 DNA sequence: TGTGCCGGCAGCAAAGGCCACCCGGGACAGGGGTACCAAGAGACCCAGTACTTC. This translates into CAGSKGHPGQGYQETQYF.

The chain couples TRBV24-1 to TRBJ2-1; no clear D gene. Germline V gene lookup returns CDR1 KGHDR and CDR2 SFDVKD. The germline V and J ends were trimmed by 3 bases and 5 bases, with 13 bases remaining between them. The CDR3 has 15 residues. DNA of the CDR3: TGTGCCACCAGTGATCCCTCTATGTTGGACAATGAGCAGTTCTTC. It yields the protein CATSDPSMLDNEQFF.

The V call is TRBV5-6, the J call TRBJ2-4; the D gene could be TRBD1 or TRBD2 (7 bases each). Germline lookup yields CDR1 SGHDT and CDR2 YYEEEE. This CDR3 is built from 16 residues. Trimming removed 4 bases at V and 1 base at J, with 15 bases between. CDR3 in amino acids: CASSRRQGGAKNIQYF. The DNA of the CDR3 is TGTGCCAGCAGCCGTCGACAGGGAGGGGCCAAAAACATTCAGTACTTC.

The CDR3, as DNA: TGCAGCGTTGCCGGGACACGGGAGACCCAGTACTTC. It translates to CSVAGTRETQYF. The V call is TRBV29-1, the J call TRBJ2-5; weak D call: TRBD1 (6 bases). V shed 4 bases and J shed 5 bases, with 11 bases lying between them. Germline V gene data show CDR1 as SQVTM and CDR2 as ANQGSEA. The CDR3 consists of 12 residues.

The chain employs TRBV14 and TRBJ1-1; no firm D call. V lost 2 bases and J 3 bases, leaving 4 bases between the germline ends. CDR1 is SGHDN, CDR2 FVKESK, per germline. The CDR3 has 12 amino acids. DNA for the CDR3: TGTGCCAGCAGCCAAAAGGACACTGAAGCTTTCTTT. Translating gives CASSQKDTEAFF.

The chain carries TRBV20-1 and TRBJ2-7; the D call may be TRBD1 or TRBD2 (5 bases each). Germline CDR1 reads DFQATT; CDR2 reads SNEGSKA (reference sequence). The CDR3 loop spans 14 amino acids. Trimming cost V 5 bases and J 4 bases, with 18 bases left between them. CDR3 nucleotide sequence: TGCAGTGCTCAACAACCCCGGGGCCGATACGAGCAGTACTTC. This sequence encodes CSAQQPRGRYEQYF.

The chain carries TRBV6-5 and TRBJ1-4; D perhaps matches TRBD1 (5 bases). The CDR3 length is 13 residues. With 6 bases removed from V and 4 bases from J, the gap between germline ends came to 9 bases. Germline V gene data show CDR1 as MNHEY and CDR2 as SVGAGI. CDR3 sequence: CASRGTLNEKLFF. In nucleotides, the CDR3 is TGTGCCAGCAGGGGGACTCTTAATGAAAAACTGTTTTTT.

V gene TRBV5-1 combines with J gene TRBJ2-3; 8 bases are a match to TRBD1. There are 15 residues in the CDR3. J gave up 5 bases and V 3 bases, and 8 bases lay outside the gene matches. Per the germline V gene, CDR1 is SGHRS and CDR2 is YFSETQ. CDR3 DNA: TGCGCCAGCAGCTATGGACAGGGTTATTTAGATACGCAGTATTTT. Protein product: CASSYGQGYLDTQYF.

This clonotype came up a few times. This chain uses TRBV4-3 with TRBJ2-3, with a tentative D call TRBD2 (6 bases). CDR3 length: 15 amino acids. The V gene's germline CDR1 is LGHNA and CDR2 YSLEER. Trimming cost V 0 bases and J 4 bases, with 11 bases left between them. The CDR3 is CASSQEGRRADTQYF. CDR3 nucleotides: TGCGCCAGCAGCCAAGAAGGTCGGAGGGCAGATACGCAGTATTTT.

This clonotype has only a few counts. The chain is built from TRBV29-1 and TRBJ1-6; no firm D call. Trimming shortened V by 7 bases and J by 7 bases, and 11 bases separated the two germline ends. The CDR3 contains 12 residues. Germline V gives CDR1 SQVTM, CDR2 ANQGSEA. The CDR3 reads CSARTGNSPLHF. The CDR3 nucleotides are TGCAGCGCGAGGACGGGGAATTCACCCCTCCACTTT.

This clonotype has more than one count but fewer than ten. The rearrangement uses TRBV21-1 and TRBJ1-6; the table calls TRBD1, which could not be checked here. TRBV21-1 is recorded as a pseudogene. The CDR3 spans 16 residues. The CDR3 nucleotides are TGTGCCAGCAGCAAAGAGCGGGGACAGGGGAGTTCACCCCTCCACTTT. As protein: CASSKERGQGSSPLHF.

A note on this clonotype: Its ends do not fully match the called genes, so a read error is possible. This chain links TRBV16 with TRBJ1-4; tentative D call: TRBD1 (5 bases). The CDR3 has 15 residues. Germline CDR1 and CDR2: KGHSY and FQNENV. The CDR3 DNA reads TGCGCCAGCAGCCAAATCGGGGGGAAGAATGAAAAACTGTTTTTT. The encoded protein is CASSQIGGKNEKLFF.

This clonotype was found a few times. The chain carries TRBV12-3 or TRBV12-4 and TRBJ1-4; 8 bases match TRBD1. The CDR3 covers 15 residues. V lost 5 bases to trimming and J lost 5 bases; unmatched junction nucleotides: 7. CDR3 loop: CASSGRQGTNEKLFF. Written as DNA, the CDR3 is TGTGCCAGCAGTGGCCGACAGGGGACAAATGAAAAACTGTTTTTT.

The rearrangement links TRBV5-5 to TRBJ2-7, with 10 bases matching TRBD1. The CDR3 contains 13 residues. CDR1 and CDR2 from the germline V gene are SGHKS and YYEKEE (reference sequence). V lost 8 bases, J lost 5 bases, and 7 bases stayed unmatched. CDR3 in amino acids: CASPETGGNEQYF. The CDR3 region has the DNA TGTGCCAGTCCTGAGACAGGGGGCAACGAGCAGTACTTC.

The chain couples TRBV20-1 to TRBJ1-2; 8 bases are shared with TRBD1. Germline trimming cut 5 bases from V and 12 bases from J; bases unmatched to any gene: 14. Germline CDR1 reads DFQATT; CDR2 reads SNEGSKA (reference sequence). The CDR3 runs 13 residues. Here the CDR3 reads CSAVRPGGWGHTF. CDR3 coding DNA: TGCAGTGCTGTCCGGCCAGGGGGCTGGGGCCACACCTTC.

This clonotype was counted only a few times. This chain links TRBV4-2 with TRBJ2-6; unclear D gene. The length of the CDR3 is 18 residues. In germline, CDR1 is LGHNA, CDR2 YNFKEQ. The ends were cut back, 0 bases at V and 0 bases at J, with 12 bases in the middle. CDR3 sequence: CASSQEGTMGSGANVLTF. The CDR3 region has the DNA TGTGCCAGCAGCCAAGAAGGAACCATGGGCTCTGGGGCCAACGTCCTGACTTTC.